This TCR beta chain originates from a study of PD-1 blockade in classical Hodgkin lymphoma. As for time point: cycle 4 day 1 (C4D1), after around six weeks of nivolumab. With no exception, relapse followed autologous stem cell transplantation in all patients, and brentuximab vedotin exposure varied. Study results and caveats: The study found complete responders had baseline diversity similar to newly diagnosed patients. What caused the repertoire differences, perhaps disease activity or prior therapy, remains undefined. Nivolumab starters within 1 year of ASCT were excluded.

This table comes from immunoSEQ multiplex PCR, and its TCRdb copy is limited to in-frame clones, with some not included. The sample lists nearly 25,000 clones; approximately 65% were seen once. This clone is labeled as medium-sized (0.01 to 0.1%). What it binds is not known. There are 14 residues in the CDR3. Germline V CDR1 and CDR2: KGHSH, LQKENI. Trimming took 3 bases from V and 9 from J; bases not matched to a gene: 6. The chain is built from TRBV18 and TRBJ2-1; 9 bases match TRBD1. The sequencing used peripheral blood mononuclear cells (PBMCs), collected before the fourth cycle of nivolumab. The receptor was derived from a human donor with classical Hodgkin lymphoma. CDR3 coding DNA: TGTGCCAGCTCACCGATTACAGGGGGCGGTGAGCAGTTCTTC. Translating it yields CASSPITGGGEQFF.